Listed below are T cell receptor beta chains from one sample, sequenced in a study of T cells in Graves' hyperthyroidism and ophthalmopathy. From the multiplex PCR reads, TCRdb called clonotypes with MiXCR, one entry per CDR3 protein. Here the sample spans some 400,000 distinct CDR3 sequences, about 14% being singletons. Sequences were obtained from blood. The source is a woman aged 60-75 years with Graves' hyperthyroidism. Each CDR3 is given with its conserved first and last residue. Fields, in order: V gene, D gene, J gene, clone size, CDR3 DNA, CDR3 protein. The D gene is left open where the match is weak. Rows may omit the clone size; those that give it use once, few, many or a size class.

v_call: TRBV6-2/TRBV6-3; d_call: NA; j_call: TRBJ1-1; clone_size: NA; cdr3_nt: TGTGCCAGCAGTGTAGGGGAAGCTGAAGCTTTCTTT; cdr3_aa: CASSVGEAEAFF
v_call: TRBV2; d_call: NA; j_call: TRBJ2-2; clone_size: NA; cdr3_nt: TGTGCCAGCAGTGAAGCGCTAGGGTGGGGCGGGGAGCTGTTTTTT; cdr3_aa: CASSEALGWGGELFF
v_call: TRBV4-1; d_call: NA; j_call: TRBJ1-4; clone_size: few; cdr3_nt: TGCGCCAGCAGCCAAGAAATCAATCGGGGTTGGGGCGAAAAACTGTTTTTT; cdr3_aa: CASSQEINRGWGEKLFF
v_call: TRBV20-1; d_call: NA; j_call: TRBJ2-7; clone_size: NA; cdr3_nt: TGCAGTGCTAGGGGGCCCTCCTACGAGCAGTACTTC; cdr3_aa: CSARGPSYEQYF
v_call: TRBV6-7; d_call: NA; j_call: TRBJ1-5; clone_size: many; cdr3_nt: TGTGCCAGCAGTAGCCGGTCCAATAGCAATCAGCCCCAGCATTTT; cdr3_aa: CASSSRSNSNQPQHF
v_call: TRBV7-2; d_call: NA; j_call: TRBJ2-1; clone_size: many; cdr3_nt: TGTGCCAGCAGCGACGACCCCAGCTGGAGGGAGATAGGTGAGCAGTTCTTC; cdr3_aa: CASSDDPSWREIGEQFF
v_call: TRBV28; d_call: NA; j_call: TRBJ1-1; clone_size: NA; cdr3_nt: TGTGCCAGCAGTTATGCGGGTAAGGTATCTGAAGCTTTCTTT; cdr3_aa: CASSYAGKVSEAFF
v_call: TRBV28; d_call: NA; j_call: TRBJ1-2; clone_size: many; cdr3_nt: TGTGCCAGCAGTTTAATGCGGACAGCTGATTCTAACTATGGCTACACCTTC; cdr3_aa: CASSLMRTADSNYGYTF
v_call: TRBV5-8; d_call: TRBD2; j_call: TRBJ2-5; clone_size: many; cdr3_nt: TGTGCCAGCAGCTTAGACGGGAGGGGTCAAGAGACCCAGTACTTC; cdr3_aa: CASSLDGRGQETQYF
v_call: TRBV13; d_call: NA; j_call: TRBJ2-7; clone_size: many; cdr3_nt: TGTGCCAGCAGCGCTACAAAAGGGGTTTCCTACGAGCAGTACTTC; cdr3_aa: CASSATKGVSYEQYF
v_call: TRBV12-3/TRBV12-4; d_call: NA; j_call: TRBJ2-1; clone_size: many; cdr3_nt: TGTGCCAGCAGTTTAGACAGGGACGGCGACAATGAGCAGTTCTTC; cdr3_aa: CASSLDRDGDNEQFF
v_call: TRBV7-9; d_call: TRBD2; j_call: TRBJ2-2; clone_size: few; cdr3_nt: TGTGCCAGCAGCCCCAGCGGGACCACCGGGGAGCTGTTTTTT; cdr3_aa: CASSPSGTTGELFF
v_call: TRBV20-1; d_call: TRBD2; j_call: TRBJ2-7; clone_size: few; cdr3_nt: TGCAGTGCTAGTGAGGCTAGCGGCTCCTACGAGCAGTACTTC; cdr3_aa: CSASEASGSYEQYF
v_call: TRBV12-3/TRBV12-4; d_call: NA; j_call: TRBJ2-1; clone_size: many; cdr3_nt: TGTGCCAGCAGTTTCCTAGCCCGGTGGGGAAATGAGCAGTTCTTC; cdr3_aa: CASSFLARWGNEQFF
v_call: TRBV11-2; d_call: NA; j_call: TRBJ1-5; clone_size: many; cdr3_nt: TGTGCCAGCAGCTCCTCGGGGAGGTACGATCAGCCCCAGCATTTT; cdr3_aa: CASSSSGRYDQPQHF
v_call: TRBV19; d_call: NA; j_call: TRBJ2-3; clone_size: NA; cdr3_nt: TGTGCCAGTAGTCTCGGACAAGATACGCAGTATTTT; cdr3_aa: CASSLGQDTQYF
v_call: TRBV6-5; d_call: NA; j_call: TRBJ2-2; clone_size: many; cdr3_nt: TGTGCCAGCAGTTACTCTCGGGCAAACACCGGGGAGCTGTTTTTT; cdr3_aa: CASSYSRANTGELFF
v_call: TRBV28; d_call: NA; j_call: TRBJ2-7; clone_size: many; cdr3_nt: TGTGCCAGCAGTTTTACCGGGCTCGGGATTTACGAGCAGTACTTC; cdr3_aa: CASSFTGLGIYEQYF
v_call: TRBV11-3; d_call: TRBD1; j_call: TRBJ2-3; clone_size: few; cdr3_nt: TGTGCCAGCAGCTTCAGGGGGCGCCAAATGAGCACAGATACGCAGTATTTT; cdr3_aa: CASSFRGRQMSTDTQYF
v_call: TRBV4-1; d_call: NA; j_call: TRBJ1-1; clone_size: few; cdr3_nt: TGCGCCAGCAGCCAAGGGACATTGAACACTGAAGCTTTCTTT; cdr3_aa: CASSQGTLNTEAFF
v_call: TRBV28; d_call: NA; j_call: TRBJ1-5; clone_size: many; cdr3_nt: TGTGCCAGCAGTTTAAGCAGGGATGGCAATCAGCCCCAGCATTTT; cdr3_aa: CASSLSRDGNQPQHF
v_call: TRBV11-2; d_call: NA; j_call: TRBJ2-1; clone_size: many; cdr3_nt: TGTGCCAGCAGCTTAAATCCCGACAATGAGCAGTTCTTC; cdr3_aa: CASSLNPDNEQFF
v_call: TRBV5-1; d_call: NA; j_call: TRBJ2-7; clone_size: few; cdr3_nt: TGCGCCAGCAGCTTACCAGGGTTCTACGAGCAGTACTTC; cdr3_aa: CASSLPGFYEQYF
v_call: TRBV18; d_call: NA; j_call: TRBJ2-6; clone_size: NA; cdr3_nt: TGTGCCAGCTCGCCGATTAAGGCAGGGCCGTCTGGGGCCAGCGTCCTGACTTTC; cdr3_aa: CASSPIKAGPSGASVLTF
v_call: TRBV4-1; d_call: NA; j_call: TRBJ1-6; clone_size: few; cdr3_nt: TGCGCCAGCAGCCAAGATTCCCGTGGTAATTCACCCCTCCACTTT; cdr3_aa: CASSQDSRGNSPLHF
v_call: TRBV24-1; d_call: NA; j_call: TRBJ1-2; clone_size: NA; cdr3_nt: TGTGCCACAGAAGACAGTTTCTATGGCTACACCTTC; cdr3_aa: CATEDSFYGYTF
v_call: TRBV24-1; d_call: TRBD2; j_call: TRBJ2-2; clone_size: NA; cdr3_nt: TGTGCCACCAGTGCCGGCCTAGCGGGAATCGGGGAGCTGTTTTTT; cdr3_aa: CATSAGLAGIGELFF
v_call: TRBV20-1; d_call: NA; j_call: TRBJ2-3; clone_size: few; cdr3_nt: TGCAGTGCTCCCCTCCCATGGGAAGCTAGCACAGATACGCAGTATTTT; cdr3_aa: CSAPLPWEASTDTQYF
v_call: TRBV6-4; d_call: NA; j_call: TRBJ1-1; clone_size: few; cdr3_nt: TGTGCCAGCAGTTACTCAGTACATTTGAACACTGAAGCTTTCTTT; cdr3_aa: CASSYSVHLNTEAFF
v_call: TRBV18; d_call: TRBD1; j_call: TRBJ2-7; clone_size: many; cdr3_nt: TGTGCCAGCTCACCACGAGGACAGGGGACGAACGAGCAGTACTTC; cdr3_aa: CASSPRGQGTNEQYF
v_call: TRBV20-1; d_call: NA; j_call: TRBJ1-1; clone_size: many; cdr3_nt: TGCAGTGCCCGATCACCGGGGGGGGATCCGGCTTTCTTT; cdr3_aa: CSARSPGGDPAFF
v_call: TRBV19; d_call: NA; j_call: TRBJ1-2; clone_size: few; cdr3_nt: TGTGCCAGTAGTATCGGCAGATATGGCTACACCTTC; cdr3_aa: CASSIGRYGYTF
v_call: TRBV18; d_call: NA; j_call: TRBJ1-4; clone_size: many; cdr3_nt: TGTGCCAGCTCACACAACAGGGACCGTAATGAAAAACTGTTTTTT; cdr3_aa: CASSHNRDRNEKLFF
v_call: TRBV27; d_call: TRBD1; j_call: TRBJ1-1; clone_size: many; cdr3_nt: TGTGCCAGCACCCCGAGGGCAGGGGGCTACACTGAAGCTTTCTTT; cdr3_aa: CASTPRAGGYTEAFF
v_call: TRBV12-3/TRBV12-4; d_call: TRBD2; j_call: TRBJ2-5; clone_size: many; cdr3_nt: TGTGCCAGCAGTTTATTTCTAGCGGGAGATCAAGAGACCCAGTACTTC; cdr3_aa: CASSLFLAGDQETQYF
v_call: TRBV14; d_call: NA; j_call: TRBJ1-6; clone_size: NA; cdr3_nt: TGTGCCAGCAGCCAAGAGGGGTCCTATAATTCACCCCTCCACTTT; cdr3_aa: CASSQEGSYNSPLHF
v_call: TRBV20-1; d_call: TRBD2; j_call: TRBJ2-3; clone_size: few; cdr3_nt: TGCAGTGCTATACCCGGGACTAGCGCCCGGGGTACGCAGTATTTT; cdr3_aa: CSAIPGTSARGTQYF
v_call: TRBV28; d_call: TRBD2; j_call: TRBJ2-3; clone_size: many; cdr3_nt: TGTGCCAGCACCGGGACTAGCGGGAAAGGTTGGGCAGATACGCAGTATTTT; cdr3_aa: CASTGTSGKGWADTQYF
v_call: TRBV20-1; d_call: NA; j_call: TRBJ2-7; clone_size: few; cdr3_nt: TGCAGTGCAACCCTAGCGAATGACTACGAGCAGTACTTC; cdr3_aa: CSATLANDYEQYF
v_call: TRBV12-3/TRBV12-4; d_call: NA; j_call: TRBJ1-5; clone_size: many; cdr3_nt: TGTGCCAGCAGTCCCGGGGGCAGTACTAATCAGCCCCAGCATTTT; cdr3_aa: CASSPGGSTNQPQHF
v_call: TRBV11-2; d_call: TRBD2; j_call: TRBJ2-1; clone_size: NA; cdr3_nt: TGTGCCAGCAGTACTAGCGGGAGCATCAATGAGCAGTTCTTC; cdr3_aa: CASSTSGSINEQFF
v_call: TRBV28; d_call: NA; j_call: TRBJ1-3; clone_size: few; cdr3_nt: TGTGTCAGCACCACCATCCGGGGGGGTCTCTCTGGAAACACCATATATTTT; cdr3_aa: CVSTTIRGGLSGNTIYF
v_call: TRBV24-1; d_call: NA; j_call: TRBJ1-1; clone_size: few; cdr3_nt: TGTGCCACCAGCCGGGGGAGGGTTTTCGCGGTCACTGAAGCTTTCTTT; cdr3_aa: CATSRGRVFAVTEAFF
v_call: TRBV18; d_call: NA; j_call: TRBJ1-1; clone_size: many; cdr3_nt: TGTGCCAGCTCACCACCTACGGGCACTGAAGCTTTCTTT; cdr3_aa: CASSPPTGTEAFF
v_call: TRBV10-3; d_call: TRBD1; j_call: TRBJ1-2; clone_size: few; cdr3_nt: TGTGCCATCATCCCAACAGGGGGAGGCGGCTACACCTTC; cdr3_aa: CAIIPTGGGGYTF
v_call: TRBV29-1; d_call: NA; j_call: TRBJ1-1; clone_size: few; cdr3_nt: TGCAGCGTTGGGCTGTCCAGGGGAACTGAAGCTTTCTTT; cdr3_aa: CSVGLSRGTEAFF
v_call: TRBV27; d_call: TRBD2; j_call: TRBJ2-1; clone_size: many; cdr3_nt: TGTGCCAGCAGTCCAAGGACTAGCGGGAGAGGGGAGCAGTTCTTC; cdr3_aa: CASSPRTSGRGEQFF
v_call: TRBV11-2; d_call: NA; j_call: TRBJ2-5; clone_size: NA; cdr3_nt: TGTGCCAGCTACCAGGGCGGGCTTCGGCCCCAGTACTTC; cdr3_aa: CASYQGGLRPQYF
v_call: TRBV5-1; d_call: NA; j_call: TRBJ1-1; clone_size: many; cdr3_nt: TGCGCCAGCAGCTTGATGGGGCTAAACACTGAAGCTTTCTTT; cdr3_aa: CASSLMGLNTEAFF
v_call: TRBV12-3/TRBV12-4; d_call: NA; j_call: TRBJ2-1; clone_size: NA; cdr3_nt: TGTGCCAGCAGTTTAAGGCCGGGGACTCAGAATGAGCAGTTCTTC; cdr3_aa: CASSLRPGTQNEQFF
v_call: TRBV2; d_call: TRBD1; j_call: TRBJ1-4; clone_size: many; cdr3_nt: TGTGCCAGCAGAGACAGGGGGAAGAGTGAAAAACTGTTTTTT; cdr3_aa: CASRDRGKSEKLFF
v_call: TRBV5-6; d_call: TRBD2; j_call: TRBJ2-1; clone_size: many; cdr3_nt: TGTGCCAGCAGCTTGGTTTCCCTAGCGGGAGTGAATGAGCAGTTCTTC; cdr3_aa: CASSLVSLAGVNEQFF
v_call: TRBV12-3/TRBV12-4; d_call: TRBD1; j_call: TRBJ2-7; clone_size: many; cdr3_nt: TGTGCCAGCAGTCTCCGGGACAGCTACGAGCAGTACTTC; cdr3_aa: CASSLRDSYEQYF
v_call: TRBV20-1; d_call: NA; j_call: TRBJ1-3; clone_size: NA; cdr3_nt: TGCAGTGCCCAAAACATGGTTTCTGGAAACACCATATATTTT; cdr3_aa: CSAQNMVSGNTIYF
v_call: TRBV11-2; d_call: TRBD2; j_call: TRBJ2-1; clone_size: few; cdr3_nt: TGTGCCACCAGGGGACTAGCGAGACCCGAGCAGTTCTTC; cdr3_aa: CATRGLARPEQFF